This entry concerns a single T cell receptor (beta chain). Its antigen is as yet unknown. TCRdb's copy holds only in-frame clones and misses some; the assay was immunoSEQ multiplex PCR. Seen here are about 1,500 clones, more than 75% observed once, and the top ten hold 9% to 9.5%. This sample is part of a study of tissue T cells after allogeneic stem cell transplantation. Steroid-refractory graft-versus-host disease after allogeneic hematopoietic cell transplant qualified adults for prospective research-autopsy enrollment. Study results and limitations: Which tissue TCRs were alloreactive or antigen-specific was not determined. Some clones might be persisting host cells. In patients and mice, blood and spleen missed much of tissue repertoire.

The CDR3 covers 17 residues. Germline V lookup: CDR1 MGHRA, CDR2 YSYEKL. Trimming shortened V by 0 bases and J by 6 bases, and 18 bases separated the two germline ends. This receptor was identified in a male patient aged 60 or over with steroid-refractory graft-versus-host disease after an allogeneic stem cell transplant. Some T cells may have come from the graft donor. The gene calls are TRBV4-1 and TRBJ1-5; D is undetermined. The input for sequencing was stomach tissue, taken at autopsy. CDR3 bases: TGCGCCAGCAGCCAAGAAGCCCTATCGCAAGGAGGTCAGCCCCAGCATTTT. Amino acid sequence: CASSQEALSQGGQPQHF.